The T cell receptor (beta chain) under discussion was sequenced for a study of shared clonotypes between healthy human individuals. Data came from immunoSEQ multiplex PCR; TCRdb stores just in-frame clones and leaves some out. The sample lists about 1.9 million clones; around 93% were seen once. A remark on this clone: Its antigen is currently unknown.

Study-wide results and limits: Depth was large, yet rarefaction showed that sorted-subset sequencing was incomplete. A handful of donors showed sharing of approximately 5% of naive CD4 clonotypes.

Germline V gene lookup returns CDR1 ENHRY and CDR2 SYGVKD. The CDR3 totals 14 residues. After removal of 5 bases from V and 6 bases from J, the junction contained 7 bases not matched to a gene. Naive CD8 populations comprised CD45RO-negative cells positively selected for CCR7, excluding terminally differentiated effector memory CD45RA+ cells. The receptor was derived from a man between 18 and 29 years old in good health. Some clones in this sample may be carry-over from other donors' samples. The rearrangement uses TRBV10-3 and TRBJ1-1, with TRBD1 matching 9 bases. The sequencing input was naive CD8+ T cells from PBMCs. This chain's CDR3 is CAISQTGGNAEAFF. The CDR3, as DNA: TGTGCCATCAGTCAGACAGGGGGTAATGCTGAAGCTTTCTTT.